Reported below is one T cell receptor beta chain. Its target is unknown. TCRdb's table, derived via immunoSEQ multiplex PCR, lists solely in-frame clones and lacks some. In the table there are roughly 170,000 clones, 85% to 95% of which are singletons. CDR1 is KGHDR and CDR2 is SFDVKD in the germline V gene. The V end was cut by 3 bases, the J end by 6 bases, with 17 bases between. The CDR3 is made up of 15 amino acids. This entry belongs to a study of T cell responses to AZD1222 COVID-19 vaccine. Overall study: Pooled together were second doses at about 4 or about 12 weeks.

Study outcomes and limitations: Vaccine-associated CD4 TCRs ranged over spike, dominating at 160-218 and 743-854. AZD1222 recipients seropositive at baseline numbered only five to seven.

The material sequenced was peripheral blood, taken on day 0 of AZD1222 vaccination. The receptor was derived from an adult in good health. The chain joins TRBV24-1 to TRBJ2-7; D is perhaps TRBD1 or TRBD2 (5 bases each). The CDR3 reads CATSDPRDGEIEQYF. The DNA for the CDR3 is TGTGCCACCAGTGATCCCCGGGACGGGGAGATCGAGCAGTACTTC.